One sample yielded the 19 T cell receptor beta chains listed below, sequenced in a study of T-cell reconstitution after alpha-beta-depleted transplantation in children. TCRbeta library preparation incorporated unique molecular identifiers. In TCRdb, the PCR reads were re-called with MiXCR into one record per CDR3 protein. This table has 450,000 to 700,000 distinct CDR3 sequences, 25% to 30% appearing once. Sequenced here: PBMCs, sampled before TCRalphabeta/CD19-depleted stem cell transplant. The receptor source for this set is a boy younger than two with Wiskott-Aldrich syndrome, due to receive a stem cell transplant.

The rearrangement uses TRBV4-1 and TRBJ1-6; D is possibly TRBD1 (5 bases). Germline-derived CDR1 and CDR2 are MGHRA and YSYEKL. V was pared by 2 bases and J by 9 bases, with 14 bases between. The CDR3 spans 15 residues. The CDR3 spells CASSQPDSGFSPLHF. CDR3 coding DNA: TGCGCCAGCAGCCAACCCGATTCAGGGTTTTCACCCCTCCACTTT.

This clonotype appeared a few times. This sequence joins TRBV10-3 and TRBJ1-2; 9 positions match TRBD1. This CDR3 comprises 17 residues. Germline loops: CDR1 ENHRY, CDR2 SYGVKD. The trim removed 4 bases at V and 1 base at J, leaving 10 bases unmatched. DNA of the CDR3: TGTGCCATCAGTGGTAACCCCGGGACAGGGAATAACTATGGCTACACCTTC. This translates into CAISGNPGTGNNYGYTF.

The rearrangement links TRBV29-1 to TRBJ2-1, with 9 bases fitting TRBD1. V lost 6 bases to trimming and J lost 5 bases; unmatched junction nucleotides: 8. CDR3 length: 14 residues. Germline CDR1 and CDR2: SQVTM and ANQGSEA. The CDR3 nucleotides read TGCAGCGTAAAAGACAGGGGGTCTCACAATGAGCAGTTCTTC. This gives the protein CSVKDRGSHNEQFF.

This clonotype was counted between two and nine times. The chain carries TRBV5-1 and TRBJ2-1, with TRBD2 matching over 8 bases. V lost 4 bases, J lost 5 bases, and 5 bases stayed unmatched. From germline, CDR1 is SGHRS and CDR2 YFSETQ. This CDR3 has 14 residues. CDR3 in DNA: TGCGCCAGCAGCGAGACTAGCGCGAACAATGAGCAGTTCTTC. Protein product: CASSETSANNEQFF.

This clonotype appeared many times. The rearrangement joins TRBV29-1 to TRBJ1-4; 8 bases agree with TRBD1. This CDR3 contains 13 residues. J lost 8 bases, V lost 6 bases, and 8 bases had no gene match. The germline V gene has CDR1 SQVTM and CDR2 ANQGSEA. DNA for the CDR3: TGCAGCGTACGACAGGGGACGGGCGAAAAACTGTTTTTT. Translating it yields CSVRQGTGEKLFF.

Only a few counts were recorded for this clonotype. The chain is built from TRBV15 and TRBJ2-5; 7 bases align to TRBD1. The V gene's germline CDR1 is LNHNV and CDR2 YYDKDF (reference sequence). J was trimmed by 2 bases and V by 3 bases; bases with no gene match: 9. This CDR3 is 16 amino acids long. The CDR3 nucleotides read TGTGCCACCAGCAGGGGCCGGGACAGTGCGCAAGAGACCCAGTACTTC. Its translation: CATSRGRDSAQETQYF.

This clonotype came up a few times. This chain joins TRBV10-2 and TRBJ1-1; D ambiguous. With 6 bases removed from V and 3 bases from J, the gap between germline ends came to 11 bases. The CDR3 has 13 amino acids. CDR1 WSHSY and CDR2 SAAADI come from the germline V gene. CDR3 sequence reads: CASRSPGDTEAFF. The CDR3 DNA is TGCGCCAGCAGAAGTCCTGGGGACACTGAAGCTTTCTTT.

The chain is built from TRBV29-1 and TRBJ1-1, with 7 bases fitting TRBD1. V gave up 7 bases and J gave up 1 base; unmatched junction bases: 12. Looked up from germline, CDR1 is SQVTM and CDR2 is ANQGSEA. The CDR3 runs to 15 residues. The CDR3 reads CSGQVSGDRNTEAFF. CDR3 in DNA: TGCAGCGGCCAAGTTTCGGGGGACAGGAACACTGAAGCTTTCTTT.

This clonotype appeared a few times. The chain uses TRBV20-1 and TRBJ2-1; D is uncertain. In germline, CDR1 is DFQATT, CDR2 SNEGSKA (reference sequence). This CDR3 is 15 amino acids long. V was pared by 0 bases and J by 0 bases, with 9 bases between. As DNA, the CDR3 is TGCAGTGCTAGAGATGTCGTAAACTCCTACAATGAGCAGTTCTTC. It translates to CSARDVVNSYNEQFF.

The genes are TRBV5-5 and TRBJ2-2; D is possibly TRBD2 (5 bases). V was pared by 0 bases and J by 1 base, with 10 bases between. Germline values: CDR1 SGHKS, CDR2 YYEKEE (reference sequence). The length of the CDR3 is 16 residues. Here the CDR3 reads CASSLVRLQNTGELFF. The CDR3 nucleotides are TGTGCCAGCAGCTTGGTTCGACTACAGAACACCGGGGAGCTGTTTTTT.

This clonotype was counted between two and nine times. The chain uses TRBV28 and TRBJ2-5; 9 nucleotides match TRBD2. The V gene's germline CDR1 is MDHEN and CDR2 SYDVKM. The length of the CDR3 is 17 residues. Trimming at V came to 1 base and at J to 2 bases, leaving 8 bases not matched to a gene. The CDR3 sequence is CASSLSVASGKQETQYF. The CDR3 region has the DNA TGTGCCAGCAGTTTATCTGTCGCTAGCGGGAAACAAGAGACCCAGTACTTC. Drawing the rest from reference TRBV28 and TRBJ2-5, the complete variable domain is DVKVTQSSRYLVKRTGEKVFLECVQDMDHENMFWYRQDPGLGLRLIYFSYDVKMKEKGDIPEGYSVSREKKERFSLILESASTNQTSMYLCASSLSVASGKQETQYFGPGTRLLVL.

In its sample, this clonotype was seen a few times. The chain links TRBV27 to TRBJ1-4, with D maybe TRBD1 (6 bases). Germline CDR1 MNHEY, CDR2 SMNVEV (reference sequence). This CDR3 spans 15 amino acids. Trimming pared 5 bases from V and 7 bases from J, leaving 17 bases between. This CDR3 is CASSITGKGGEKLFF. The CDR3 DNA sequence: TGTGCCAGCAGTATCACAGGGAAAGGAGGTGAAAAACTGTTTTTT.

This chain joins TRBV27 and TRBJ1-6; unclear D gene. The CDR3 is made up of 13 amino acids. V lost 8 bases and J 8 bases, leaving 13 bases between the germline ends. From germline, CDR1 is MNHEY and CDR2 SMNVEV (reference sequence). CDR3 residues: CASGQGWDSPLHF. DNA for the CDR3: TGTGCCAGCGGTCAAGGGTGGGATTCACCCCTCCACTTT.

This clonotype showed up many times. The rearrangement links TRBV5-1 to TRBJ2-1; 14 positions match TRBD2. After removal of 4 bases from V and 5 bases from J, the junction contained 5 bases not matched to a gene. This CDR3 is built from 16 residues. Germline CDR1 and CDR2: SGHRS and YFSETQ. The CDR3 DNA follows: TGCGCCAGCAGCCCTGGGACTAGCGGGAGAGACAATGAGCAGTTCTTC. It yields the protein CASSPGTSGRDNEQFF.

The V call is TRBV20-1, the J call TRBJ2-1; perhaps TRBD1 as D (5 bases). Germline assignment: CDR1 DFQATT and CDR2 SNEGSKA (reference sequence). The CDR3 runs 12 residues. V lost 1 base and J lost 6, with 7 bases in between. For the CDR3, the DNA is TGCAGTGCTAGAGTAAGGGGCAATGAGCAGTTCTTC. Encoded protein: CSARVRGNEQFF.

The rearrangement uses TRBV7-2 and TRBJ2-4, with D possibly being TRBD2 (5 bases). The CDR3 runs to 15 residues. V was pared by 2 bases and J by 8 bases, with 16 bases between. Per the germline V gene, CDR1 is SGHTA and CDR2 is FQGNSA. CDR3 sequence: CASSLRGFRTDIQYF. The CDR3 DNA follows: TGTGCCAGCAGCTTACGGGGTTTTCGCACGGACATTCAGTACTTC.

This clonotype appeared many times. V is TRBV5-1 and J is TRBJ2-2; TRBD2 matches at 8 bases. Germline V gene lookup returns CDR1 SGHRS and CDR2 YFSETQ. Trimming cost V 0 bases and J 7 bases; bases outside gene matches: 2. CDR3 length: 14 amino acids. The CDR3: CASSLGLANGELFF. The DNA for the CDR3 is TGCGCCAGCAGCTTGGGACTAGCGAACGGGGAGCTGTTTTTT. Filled out from reference TRBV5-1 and TRBJ2-2, the complete variable domain reads KAGVTQTPRYLIKTRGQQVTLSCSPISGHRSVSWYQQTPGQGLQFLFEYFSETQRNKGNFPGRFSGRQFSNSRSEMNVSTLELGDSALYLCASSLGLANGELFFGEGSRLTVL.

In this sample, this clonotype turned up a few times. V usage is TRBV20-1 and J usage is TRBJ2-3, with 8 bases identical to TRBD2. The junction had 8 bases not matched to a gene; V was cut back by 6 bases and J by 3 bases. Germline CDR1 DFQATT, CDR2 SNEGSKA (reference sequence). The CDR3 has 14 residues. CDR3 sequence: CSAPRSGSTDTQYF. The CDR3 nucleotides are TGCAGTGCCCCTAGGAGCGGGAGTACAGATACGCAGTATTTT.

The gene calls are TRBV20-1 and TRBJ1-4; 8 nucleotides match TRBD1. There are 13 residues in the CDR3. V was pared by 6 bases and J by 7 bases, with 7 bases of the junction left unmatched. In germline, CDR1 is DFQATT, CDR2 SNEGSKA (reference sequence). CDR3 loop: CSARQGISEKLFF. The CDR3, as DNA: TGCAGTGCCAGACAGGGGATTTCTGAAAAACTGTTTTTT.